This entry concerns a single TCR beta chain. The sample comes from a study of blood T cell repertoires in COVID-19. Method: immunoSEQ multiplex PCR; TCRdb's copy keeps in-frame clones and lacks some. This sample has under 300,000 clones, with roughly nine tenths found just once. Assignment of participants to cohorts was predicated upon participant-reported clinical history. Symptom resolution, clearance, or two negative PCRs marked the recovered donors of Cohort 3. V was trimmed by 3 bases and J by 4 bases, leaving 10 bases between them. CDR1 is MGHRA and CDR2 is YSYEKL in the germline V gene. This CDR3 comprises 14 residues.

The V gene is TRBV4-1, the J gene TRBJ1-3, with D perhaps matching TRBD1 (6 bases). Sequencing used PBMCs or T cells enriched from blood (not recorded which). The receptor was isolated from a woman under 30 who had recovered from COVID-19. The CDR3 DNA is TGCGCCAGCAGCCACCTGGGGGCGGGAAACACCATATATTTT. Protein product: CASSHLGAGNTIYF.